The 17 T cell receptor beta chains below were found in one sample sequenced in a study of cytomegalovirus exposure and HLA in healthy donors. The primer mix had 60 Vbeta and 13 Jbeta primers. Generated by immunoSEQ multiplex PCR, the TCRdb table keeps only in-frame clones and is missing some. This sample has 130,000 to 150,000 clones, with roughly 80% found just once. Sample: PBMCs. The receptor set was obtained from a man aged 40-49 years in good health and CMV-seropositive.

V is TRBV28 and J is TRBJ2-3; the D gene is possibly TRBD1 (5 bases). The V gene's germline CDR1 is MDHEN and CDR2 SYDVKM. V lost 8 bases and J 2 bases, leaving 8 bases between the germline ends. The CDR3 contains 12 residues. The CDR3 DNA follows: TGTGCCAGCGACGGACACACAGATACGCAGTATTTT. This translates into CASDGHTDTQYF.

V and J are TRBV28 and TRBJ2-7, with D possibly matching TRBD2 (5 bases). Trimming removed 11 bases at V and 3 bases at J, with 17 bases between. The CDR3 covers 13 residues. Germline CDR1 reads MDHEN; CDR2 reads SYDVKM. CDR3 bases: TGTGCCGCGGCGGAGGCGGGTAGCTACGAGCAGTACTTC. It translates to CAAAEAGSYEQYF.

The rearrangement joins TRBV6-1 to TRBJ2-3; D might be TRBD1 (5 bases). This CDR3 has 15 amino acids. Germline V gives CDR1 MNHNS, CDR2 SASEGT. V dropped 7 bases and J dropped 0 bases, with 14 bases sitting between them. CDR3 coding DNA: TGTGCCAGCACCTTAACAGGTTCTAGCACAGATACGCAGTATTTT. Amino acids: CASTLTGSSTDTQYF.

This chain connects TRBV5-4 to TRBJ2-7; 11 bases align to TRBD2. Unmatched junction bases numbered 1, after V lost 1 base and J lost 1 base. In germline, CDR1 is SGHNT, CDR2 YYREEE (reference sequence). There are 15 residues in the CDR3. The CDR3 DNA reads as TGTGCCAGCAGCTTGACTAGCGGGAGTTCCTACGAGCAGTACTTC. Its protein product is CASSLTSGSSYEQYF.

V gene TRBV20-1 combines with J gene TRBJ2-5, with 7 bases fitting TRBD2. CDR1 DFQATT and CDR2 SNEGSKA come from the germline V gene (reference sequence). CDR3 length: 11 amino acids. CDR3 in amino acids: CFCGRRETQYF. The CDR3 DNA is TGCTTCTGCGGGAGACGAGAGACCCAGTACTTC.

This clone showed up just a few times. The chain employs TRBV4-3 and TRBJ1-1; TRBD1 matches at 7 bases. The CDR3 has 15 residues. The V gene end was trimmed by 3 bases and the J gene end by 3 bases; junction bases not matched to a gene: 7. Germline assignment: CDR1 LGHNA and CDR2 YSLEER. The CDR3 loop is CASSHHRGLDTEAFF. The CDR3 nucleotides are TGCGCCAGCAGCCACCACAGGGGTCTGGACACTGAAGCTTTCTTT.

The chain recombines TRBV11-2 with TRBJ2-6; D is unresolved. The CDR3 is made up of 15 amino acids. Germline assignment: CDR1 SGHAT and CDR2 FQNNGV. Trimming pared 2 bases from V and 0 bases from J, leaving 5 bases between. CDR3 DNA sequence: TGTGCCAGCAGCTTAACCGGCTCTGGGGCCAACGTCCTGACTTTC. It specifies CASSLTGSGANVLTF.

The chain joins TRBV30 to TRBJ1-1; D remains unclear. The germline CDR1 and CDR2 sequences are GTSNPN and SVGIG (reference sequence). The length of the CDR3 is 13 residues. V lost 4 bases to trimming and J lost 1 base, with 10 bases between them. The CDR3 coding sequence is TGTGCCTGGAATAGAAACAGGAACACTGAAGCTTTCTTT. Protein: CAWNRNRNTEAFF.

The chain links TRBV9 to TRBJ1-1; TRBD1 aligns across 8 bases. CDR3 length equals 15 residues. V shed 2 bases and J 3 bases; nucleotides not matched to a gene: 6. Germline V CDR1 and CDR2: SGDLS, YYNGEE. The CDR3 is CASSVTGAGDTEAFF. The CDR3 DNA reads as TGTGCCAGCAGCGTGACAGGGGCAGGGGACACTGAAGCTTTCTTT.

The chain links TRBV28 to TRBJ2-3; TRBD2 matches 7 bases. The CDR3 covers 16 residues. Germline V gene lookup returns CDR1 MDHEN and CDR2 SYDVKM. Trimming took 6 bases from V and 1 from J; bases not matched to a gene: 10. CDR3 loop: CASSLLRLAGTDTQYF. The CDR3 region has the DNA TGTGCCAGCAGCCTCCTACGACTAGCAGGCACAGATACGCAGTATTTT.

This clone was found once. The chain uses TRBV28 and TRBJ2-7; a possible D gene is TRBD2 (6 bases). Germline V gene sequence: CDR1 MDHEN, CDR2 SYDVKM. The CDR3 runs 14 residues. V dropped 6 bases and J dropped 2 bases, with 14 bases sitting between them. The CDR3 sequence: CASSRGGQAYEQYF. The CDR3 nucleotides read TGTGCCAGCAGCCGCGGAGGGCAGGCCTACGAGCAGTACTTC.

V usage is TRBV29-1 and J usage is TRBJ1-2; 7 positions match TRBD1. Germline trimming cut 7 bases from V and 5 bases from J; bases unmatched to any gene: 4. Germline V gene data show CDR1 as SQVTM and CDR2 as ANQGSEA. The CDR3 runs to 11 residues. In DNA form, the CDR3 reads TGCAGCGCCGGGGGACAGTATGGCTACACCTTC. Translating it yields CSAGGQYGYTF.

This clone was detected only once. The chain has TRBV29-1 and TRBJ2-3, with D tentatively TRBD2 (5 bases). Trimming removed 6 bases from V and 0 bases from J, with 16 bases in between. The CDR3 covers 15 residues. Germline V gene data show CDR1 as SQVTM and CDR2 as ANQGSEA. The CDR3 protein is CSVPGVQVSTDTQYF. In DNA form, the CDR3 reads TGCAGCGTCCCCGGGGTGCAGGTCAGCACAGATACGCAGTATTTT.

The chain has TRBV21-1 and TRBJ2-1; the tabulated D call, TRBD2, remains unverified against the DNA. TRBV21-1 has pseudogene status. This CDR3 contains 17 residues. CDR3 DNA sequence: TGTGCCAGCAGCAGAGACGGTAGCGGGAGTAGGTATAATGAGCAGTTCTTC. This sequence encodes CASSRDGSGSRYNEQFF.

This rearrangement joins TRBV6-1 to TRBJ1-2, with 7 positions matching TRBD1. The CDR3 totals 15 residues. V shed 6 bases and J 5 bases; nucleotides not matched to a gene: 12. From germline, CDR1 is MNHNS and CDR2 SASEGT. CDR3: CASRVSGQVGYGYTF. The CDR3 DNA follows: TGTGCCAGCAGAGTATCAGGACAGGTTGGATATGGCTACACCTTC.

This chain uses TRBV7-2 with TRBJ2-7; D might be TRBD1 (6 bases). The CDR3 extends over 14 amino acids. Germline assignment: CDR1 SGHTA and CDR2 FQGNSA. The V end was cut by 1 base, the J end by 6 bases, with 13 bases between. CDR3 sequence: CASSLEQGVGEQYF. The CDR3, as DNA: TGTGCCAGCAGCTTAGAACAGGGAGTAGGCGAGCAGTACTTC. The full variable domain, rest sourced from reference TRBV7-2 and TRBJ2-7, is GAGVSQSPSNKVTEKGKDVELRCDPISGHTALYWYRQSLGQGLEFLIYFQGNSAPDKSGLPSDRFSAERTGGSVSTLTIQRTQQEDSAVYLCASSLEQGVGEQYFGPGTRLTVT.

V usage is TRBV5-8 and J usage is TRBJ2-2; 7 bases are shared with TRBD1. In germline, CDR1 is SGHTS, CDR2 YDEGEE. With V trimmed by 4 bases and J by 3 bases, 3 bases remained unmatched. CDR3 length equals 14 residues. The CDR3 nucleotides read TGTGCCAGCAGCCAAGGGACAGACACCGGGGAGCTGTTTTTT. The encoded protein is CASSQGTDTGELFF.